This T cell receptor beta chain originates from a study of shared clonotypes between healthy human individuals. Findings and limits, study-wide: The sole specimen, blood, was sampled, and tissue repertoires likely differ. Sharing across four donors was seen in approximately 5.2% of naive CD4 clonotypes.

Authors' processing steps: Junction-only immunoSEQ sequences carried no quality scores, so filtering differed. Profiled with immunoSEQ multiplex PCR; TCRdb holds only in-frame clones, not every one. V and J calls and clone size are as listed in that table; D and trimming were resolved from the DNA. The sample lists about 1 million clones; under 80% were seen once. For this clone: What it recognizes is unknown.

Germline CDR1 is LNHDA and CDR2 is SQIVND (reference sequence). This CDR3 has 13 amino acids. The V segment lost 5 bases and the J segment 5 bases; nucleotides outside the gene matches: 3. Sequencing input: memory CD4+ T cells sorted from blood. Subset here: CD45RA-negative fraction. The chain joins TRBV19 to TRBJ1-1; 9 positions match TRBD1. This TCR was recovered from a young man in good health. CDR3 nucleotide sequence: TGTGCCAGTAGTGGACAGGGGTTAACTGAAGCTTTCTTT. Translation: CASSGQGLTEAFF.